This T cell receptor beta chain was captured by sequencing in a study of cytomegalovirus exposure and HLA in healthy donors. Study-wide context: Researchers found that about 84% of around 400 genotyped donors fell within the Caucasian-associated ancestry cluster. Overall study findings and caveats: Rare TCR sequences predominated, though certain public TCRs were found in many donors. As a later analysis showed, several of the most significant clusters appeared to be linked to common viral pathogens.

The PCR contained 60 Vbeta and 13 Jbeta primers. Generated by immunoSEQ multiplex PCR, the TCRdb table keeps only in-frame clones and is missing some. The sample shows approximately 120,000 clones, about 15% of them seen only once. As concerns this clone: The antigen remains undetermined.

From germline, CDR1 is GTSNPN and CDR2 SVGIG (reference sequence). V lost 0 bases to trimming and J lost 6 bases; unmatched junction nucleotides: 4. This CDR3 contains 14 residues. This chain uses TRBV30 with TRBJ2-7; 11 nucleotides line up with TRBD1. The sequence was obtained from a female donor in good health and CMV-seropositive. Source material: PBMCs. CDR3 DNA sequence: TGTGCCTGGAGTGTACTAGGGACAGGGGGCGAGCAGTACTTC. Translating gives CAWSVLGTGGEQYF.